Sequencing of this T cell receptor (beta chain) was carried out in a study of blood T cells in healthy people across ages. Findings and limits, study-wide: Estimates drawn from one million T cells were deemed to understate diversity.

The second PCR ran roughly 7 to 12 cycles with a sample-barcoded 5' primer and J-beta primers. TCRdb independently ran MiXCR on the 5' RACE reads; one entry per CDR3 protein. The data hold more than 800,000 distinct CDR3 sequences, with 29% observed a single time. V was pared by 3 bases and J by 4 bases, with 3 bases of the junction left unmatched. This CDR3 spans 15 amino acids. Germline loops: CDR1 LGHDT, CDR2 YNNKEL (reference sequence). This clonotype occurred many times. Its antigen is undetermined. The sequenced material came from blood. The rearrangement uses TRBV3-1 and TRBJ2-1, with 10 bases matching TRBD2. This TCR was sampled from a woman at least 80 years old in good health. The CDR3 region is CASSQISGGYNEQFF. For the CDR3, the DNA is TGTGCCAGCAGCCAGATTAGCGGGGGGTACAATGAGCAGTTCTTC.